This T cell receptor (beta chain) appears in the sequencing data of a study of PD-1 blockade in classical Hodgkin lymphoma. This clone was counted a few times. Brentuximab vedotin exposure varied, and every patient relapsed after autologous stem cell transplantation. By magnetic negative selection, CD4+ T cells were purified from thawed PBMCs. The germline CDR1 and CDR2 sequences are SNHLY and FYNNEI. The CDR3 loop spans 14 amino acids. With 8 bases removed from V and 6 bases from J, the gap between germline ends came to 20 bases. Here immunoSEQ multiplex PCR was the method, and the copy in TCRdb shows in-frame clones only, minus some. The sample lists 8,500 or so clones, roughly 80% occurring once.

The TCR originated in a human donor with classical Hodgkin lymphoma. The chain couples TRBV2 to TRBJ2-7; D not certain. The sequenced sample was CD4+ T cells from blood, obtained at baseline. This CDR3 is CASSVFFSAVEQYF. The CDR3 DNA reads as TGTGCCAGCTCAGTTTTTTTCAGTGCGGTCGAGCAGTACTTC. The whole variable domain, remainder taken from reference TRBV2 and TRBJ2-7, is EPEVTQTPSHQVTQMGQEVILRCVPISNHLYFYWYRQILGQKVEFLVSFYNNEISEKSEIFDDQFSVERPDGSNFTLKIRSTKLEDSAMYFCASSVFFSAVEQYFGPGTRLTVT.